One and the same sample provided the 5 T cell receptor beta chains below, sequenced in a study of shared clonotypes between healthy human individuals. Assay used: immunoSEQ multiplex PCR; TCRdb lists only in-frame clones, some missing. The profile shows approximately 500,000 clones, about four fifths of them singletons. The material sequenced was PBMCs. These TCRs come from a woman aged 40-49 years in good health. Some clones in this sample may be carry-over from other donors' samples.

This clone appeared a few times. The CDR3: CAWSEGSYTEAFF. The CDR3 bases are TGTGCCTGGAGTGAGGGTAGTTACACTGAAGCTTTCTTT. The V and J genes are TRBV30 and TRBJ1-1, with D unclear. The germline V gene has CDR1 GTSNPN and CDR2 SVGIG (reference sequence). The CDR3 covers 13 residues. Trimming took off 1 base at V and 3 bases at J, with 9 bases between the two ends.

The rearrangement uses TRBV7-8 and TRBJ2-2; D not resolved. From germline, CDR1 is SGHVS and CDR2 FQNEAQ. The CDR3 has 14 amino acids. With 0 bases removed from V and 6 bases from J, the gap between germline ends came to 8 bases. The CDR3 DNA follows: TGTGCCAGCAGCTTAGCGCGCGGAGCCGGGGAGCTGTTTTTT. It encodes CASSLARGAGELFF.

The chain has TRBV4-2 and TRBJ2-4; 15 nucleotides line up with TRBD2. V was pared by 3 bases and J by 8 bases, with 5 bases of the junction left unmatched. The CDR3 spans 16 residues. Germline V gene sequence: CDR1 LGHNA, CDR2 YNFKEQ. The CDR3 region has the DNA TGTGCCAGCAGCCAGACGGGACTAGCGGGAGGTGACATTCAGTACTTC. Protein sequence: CASSQTGLAGGDIQYF.

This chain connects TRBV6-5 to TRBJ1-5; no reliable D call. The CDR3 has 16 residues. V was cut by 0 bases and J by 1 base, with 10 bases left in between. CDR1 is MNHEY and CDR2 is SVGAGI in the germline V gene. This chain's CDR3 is CASSYSSVGSNQPQHF. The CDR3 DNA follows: TGTGCCAGCAGTTACTCGTCCGTGGGGAGCAATCAGCCCCAGCATTTT.

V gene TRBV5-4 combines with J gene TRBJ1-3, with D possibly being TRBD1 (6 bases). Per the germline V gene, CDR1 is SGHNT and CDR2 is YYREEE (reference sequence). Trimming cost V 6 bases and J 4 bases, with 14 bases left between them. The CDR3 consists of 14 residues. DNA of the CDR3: TGTGCCAGCAAAGGAGCAGGGGCCGGAAACACCATATATTTT. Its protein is CASKGAGAGNTIYF.